This T cell receptor (beta chain) was documented in a study of blood T cell repertoires in COVID-19. Looking at the study overall: Spain, Italy and the United States supplied samples that represented acute and convalescent COVID-19. PBMCs, B-cell-depleted T cells, or T cells were the source of the cDNA or gDNA that made up the material.

V dropped 5 bases and J dropped 5 bases, with 15 bases sitting between them. The CDR3 is 14 amino acids. CDR1 is SGHVS, CDR2 FQNEAQ, per germline. Methods used by the authors: Cell counts per sample came from amplifying reference gene primers. The protocol was immunoSEQ multiplex PCR, while the TCRdb copy is restricted to in-frame clones and leaves out a portion. From that table come the V and J calls and clone size; the DNA was used to work out D and trimming. The table lists 200,000 to 250,000 clones, about 90% of them singletons. The sequenced sample consisted of peripheral blood. This clonotype was obtained from a woman aged 45-60 years with acute or convalescent COVID-19. The chain has TRBV7-8 and TRBJ1-1, with D perhaps matching TRBD1 (5 bases). CDR3 nucleotide sequence: TGTGCCAGCAGCCTACCCTGGGGCGCGACTGAAGCTTTCTTT. This encodes CASSLPWGATEAFF. Full variable domain (remainder filled in from reference TRBV7-8 and TRBJ1-1): GAGVSQSPRYKVAKRGQDVALRCDPISGHVSLFWYQQALGQGPEFLTYFQNEAQLDKSGLPSDRFFAERPEGSVSTLKIQRTQQEDSAVYLCASSLPWGATEAFFGQGTRLTVV.